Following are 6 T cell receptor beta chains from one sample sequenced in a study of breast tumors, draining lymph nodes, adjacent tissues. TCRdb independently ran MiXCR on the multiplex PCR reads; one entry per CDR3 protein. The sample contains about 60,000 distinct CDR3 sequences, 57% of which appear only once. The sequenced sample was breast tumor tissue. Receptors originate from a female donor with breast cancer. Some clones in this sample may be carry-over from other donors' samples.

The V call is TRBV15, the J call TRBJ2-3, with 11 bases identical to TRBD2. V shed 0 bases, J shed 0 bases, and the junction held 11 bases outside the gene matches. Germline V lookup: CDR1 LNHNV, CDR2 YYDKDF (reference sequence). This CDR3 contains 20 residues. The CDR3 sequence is CATSRDQLAGVRGSTDTQYF. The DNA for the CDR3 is TGTGCCACCAGCAGAGATCAACTAGCGGGAGTCCGGGGGAGCACAGATACGCAGTATTTT.

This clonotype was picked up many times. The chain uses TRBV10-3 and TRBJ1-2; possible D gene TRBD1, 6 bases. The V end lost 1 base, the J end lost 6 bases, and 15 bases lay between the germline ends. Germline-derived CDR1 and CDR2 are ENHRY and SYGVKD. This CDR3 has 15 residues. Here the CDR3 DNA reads TGTGCCATCAGTGAGTATGGCAGGGGAAAGAATGGCTACACCTTC. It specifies CAISEYGRGKNGYTF.

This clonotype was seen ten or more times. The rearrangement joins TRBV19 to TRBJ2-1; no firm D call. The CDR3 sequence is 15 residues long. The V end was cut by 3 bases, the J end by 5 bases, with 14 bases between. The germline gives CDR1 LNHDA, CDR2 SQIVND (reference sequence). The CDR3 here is CASSISFASHNEQFF. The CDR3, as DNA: TGTGCCAGTAGTATTTCTTTTGCGTCTCACAATGAGCAGTTCTTC.

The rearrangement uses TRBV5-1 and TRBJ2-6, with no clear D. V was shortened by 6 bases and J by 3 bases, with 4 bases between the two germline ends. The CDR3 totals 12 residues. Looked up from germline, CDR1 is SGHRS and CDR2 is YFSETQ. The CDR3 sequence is CASTFGANVLTF. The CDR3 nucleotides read TGCGCCAGCACCTTTGGGGCCAACGTCCTGACTTTC.

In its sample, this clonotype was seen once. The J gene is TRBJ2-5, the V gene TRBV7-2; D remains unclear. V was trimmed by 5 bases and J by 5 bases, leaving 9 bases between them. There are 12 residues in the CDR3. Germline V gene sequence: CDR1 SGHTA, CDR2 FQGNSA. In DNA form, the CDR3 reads TGTGCCAGCAGCCCCAATTGGGAGACCCAGTACTTC. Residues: CASSPNWETQYF.

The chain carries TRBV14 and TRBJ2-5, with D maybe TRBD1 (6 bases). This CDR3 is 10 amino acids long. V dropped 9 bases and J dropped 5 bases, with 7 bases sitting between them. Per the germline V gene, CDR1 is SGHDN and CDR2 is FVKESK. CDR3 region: CASRGETQYF. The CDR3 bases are TGTGCCAGTAGGGGGGAGACCCAGTACTTC.